Following are 26 T cell receptor beta chains from one sample sequenced in a study of CD8+CD57+ T cells in acquired aplastic anemia. Genomic DNA acted as the template from which TCR beta VDJ combination and CDR3 sequence profiling were carried out. TCRdb fed the reads into MiXCR, producing one record per CDR3 protein. Here the sample spans 400,000 to 450,000 distinct CDR3 sequences, roughly 68% being singletons. The material sequenced was sorted CD4+, CD8+, or CD8+CD57+ T cells (not recorded which) from PBMCs. The receptors derive from a human donor in good health, serving as a control.

The genes are TRBV5-4 and TRBJ1-2; D is unresolved. The CDR3 is made up of 13 amino acids. CDR1 and CDR2 (germline): SGHNT, YYREEE (reference sequence). V was trimmed by 0 bases and J by 7 bases, leaving 10 bases between them. The CDR3 DNA reads TGTGCCAGCAGCTTGGGCCCGGAGTCTGGCTACACCTTC. Translation: CASSLGPESGYTF.

In regard to this clonotype: The CDR3 carries no conserved terminal phenylalanine or tryptophan, so it likely arises from a read error. It is unclear where the CDR3 begins or ends on the DNA, so no DNA is shown, and the CDR3 is as TCRdb lists it. The chain has TRBV7-8 and TRBJ1-5. Germline CDR1 SGHVS, CDR2 FQNEAQ. The CDR3 has 13 amino acids, counting both end residues. CDR3 region: CASSLMAADQPQH.

The genes are TRBV20-1 and TRBJ2-7; D is possibly TRBD1 (6 bases). CDR3 length equals 12 residues. In germline, CDR1 is DFQATT, CDR2 SNEGSKA (reference sequence). V was trimmed by 6 bases and J by 0 bases, leaving 9 bases between them. The CDR3 DNA sequence: TGCAGTGCCCAGGGGAGCTCCTACGAGCAGTACTTC. It yields the protein CSAQGSSYEQYF.

About this clonotype itself: Relative to the germline gene, one junction end is altered; a read error may explain this. CDR3 protein: CSARGQANDGHTF. CDR3 in DNA: TGCAGTGCTAGAGGGCAAGCTAACGATGGCCACACCTTC. The rearrangement joins TRBV29-1 to TRBJ1-2, with unresolved D. The germline V gene encodes CDR1 SQVTM and CDR2 ANQGSEA. This CDR3 has 13 residues.

This clonotype was observed a handful of times. Its ends do not fully match the called genes, so a read error is possible. The chain couples TRBV7-9 to TRBJ2-1; D is ambiguous. The CDR3 runs 14 residues. Looked up from germline, CDR1 is SEHNR and CDR2 is FQNEAQ (reference sequence). The DNA of the CDR3 is TGTGCCAGCAGCTTAGATCACCTGGCGAACACTGAAGCTTTC. Protein sequence: CASSLDHLANTEAF.

J is TRBJ2-1 and V is TRBV7-2; D remains unclear. Germline CDR1 reads SGHTA; CDR2 reads FQGNSA. The ends were cut back, 6 bases at V and 0 bases at J, with 6 bases in the middle. The CDR3 covers 13 residues. CDR3 bases: TGTGCCAGCAGTACTTTCTCCTACAATGAGCAGTTCTTC. Protein sequence: CASSTFSYNEQFF.

This clonotype has more than one count but fewer than ten. A much larger clone differs by one base, so this may be a read error. The V gene is TRBV15, the J gene TRBJ2-5; D unresolved. The CDR3 consists of 14 residues. V gave up 0 bases and J gave up 2 bases, with 7 bases separating them. Germline V gives CDR1 LNHNV, CDR2 YYDKDF (reference sequence). The CDR3 nucleotides read TGTGCCACCAGCAGAGATAGTCAGCAAGAGACCCAGTACTTC. Protein product: CATSRDSQQETQYF.

Notes on this clonotype: The junction departs from germline at one end; a sequencing error may be responsible. The V gene is TRBV19, the J gene TRBJ1-5; TRBD1 matches at 7 bases. Germline V gives CDR1 LNHDA, CDR2 SQIVND (reference sequence). CDR3 length equals 15 residues. CDR3 nucleotide sequence: TGTGCCAGCAGTATAGACAGGGCTGGTAATAAGCCCCAGCATTTT. Translation: CASSIDRAGNKPQHF.

The CDR3 sequence is CASSGDRGRAGELFF. CDR3 sequence (DNA): TGTGCCAGCAGTGGTGACAGGGGGCGAGCCGGGGAGCTGTTTTTT. The chain is built from TRBV25-1 and TRBJ2-2, with 10 positions matching TRBD1. This CDR3 comprises 15 residues. V was clipped by 4 bases and J by 6 bases; unmatched bases: 5. Looked up from germline, CDR1 is MGHDK and CDR2 is SYGVNS.

The J gene is TRBJ1-1, the V gene TRBV2; D call uncertain. CDR1 is SNHLY, CDR2 FYNNEI, per germline. Trimming removed 10 bases from V and 0 bases from J, with 15 bases in between. This CDR3 has 14 residues. CDR3 residues: CATSREPVNTEAFF. DNA for the CDR3: TGTGCCACCAGCAGAGAACCTGTGAACACTGAAGCTTTCTTT.

Of note for this clonotype: Because the CDR3's place on the DNA is in doubt, the DNA is left out and the CDR3 is given as listed by TCRdb. The chain combines TRBV20-1 with TRBJ1-1. CDR1 DFQATT and CDR2 SNEGSKA come from the germline V gene (reference sequence). Inclusive of both ends, the CDR3 amounts to 10 amino acids. The CDR3 reads CSVMATPSVF.

The chain combines TRBV12-3 or TRBV12-4 with TRBJ2-1, with D perhaps TRBD1 (7 bases). CDR3 length equals 15 residues. Deletions cut 6 bases from V and 5 bases from J, with 17 bases between. Here the CDR3 DNA reads TGTGCCAGCAGGGGGGGCCAGGGGGTCCACAATGAGCAGTTCTTC. The encoded protein is CASRGGQGVHNEQFF.

To note about this clonotype: A read error is likely, as this CDR3 ends without the conserved phenylalanine or tryptophan. The limits of the CDR3 on the DNA are not certain, so only TCRdb's listed CDR3 is given. The V call is TRBV7-2, the J call TRBJ2-5; no DNA check was done on the table's D call, TRBD1. The germline V gene has CDR1 SGHTA and CDR2 FQGNSA. The CDR3 is 11 residues long, ends included. CDR3 sequence reads: CASSLGAGPMS.

This chain connects TRBV20-1 to TRBJ2-4; D remains unclear. V was shortened by 6 bases and J by 8 bases, with 20 bases between the two germline ends. CDR3 length: 14 amino acids. In germline, CDR1 is DFQATT, CDR2 SNEGSKA (reference sequence). The CDR3 sequence is CSAQHPTGEHIQYF. Here the CDR3 DNA reads TGCAGTGCCCAGCATCCCACCGGTGAGCACATTCAGTACTTC.

This chain uses TRBV20-1 with TRBJ1-2; D remains ambiguous. V dropped 7 bases and J dropped 11 bases, with 20 bases sitting between them. There are 12 residues in the CDR3. Germline loops: CDR1 DFQATT, CDR2 SNEGSKA (reference sequence). CDR3 sequence reads: CSVRTQYKQYTF. The CDR3 DNA reads as TGCAGTGTCCGGACTCAATACAAGCAGTACACCTTC.

This chain connects TRBV19 to TRBJ1-2; the D gene is possibly TRBD1 (5 bases). The CDR3 loop spans 13 amino acids. Deletions cut 9 bases from V and 6 bases from J, with 17 bases between. From germline, CDR1 is LNHDA and CDR2 SQIVND (reference sequence). CDR3 nucleotides: TGTGCCAGCCGGACGGATAGAGGGGATGGCTACACCTTC. Its protein is CASRTDRGDGYTF.

This clonotype was seen at least ten times. The chain couples TRBV7-2 to TRBJ1-6; D perhaps matches TRBD1 (5 bases). Germline V gene lookup returns CDR1 SGHTA and CDR2 FQGNSA. V dropped 5 bases and J dropped 6 bases, with 17 bases sitting between them. This CDR3 is built from 16 residues. The CDR3 nucleotides are TGTGCCAGCAGCGTCGACAGCCTGAGGCTTAATTCACCCCTCCACTTT. Amino acid sequence: CASSVDSLRLNSPLHF.

This clonotype appeared many times. The gene calls are TRBV2 and TRBJ2-7; D could derive from TRBD1 or TRBD2 (6 bases each). The germline gives CDR1 SNHLY, CDR2 FYNNEI. CDR3 size: 16 residues. V was shortened by 5 bases and J by 5 bases, with 22 bases between the two germline ends. CDR3 protein: CASSKGSSGARDEQYF. The DNA of the CDR3 is TGTGCCAGCAGTAAAGGTTCTTCGGGGGCCCGCGACGAGCAGTACTTC.

The chain employs TRBV4-1 and TRBJ2-2, with 8 bases matching TRBD1. Germline V gives CDR1 MGHRA, CDR2 YSYEKL. The CDR3 spans 14 residues. Germline trimming cut 1 base from V and 5 bases from J; bases unmatched to any gene: 0. CDR3 amino acids: CASSQGQGTGELFF. CDR3 bases: TGCGCCAGCAGCCAAGGACAGGGGACCGGGGAGCTGTTTTTT.

Comment on this clonotype: A junction boundary mismatches the germline segment, possibly from a read error. V is TRBV7-2 and J is TRBJ1-2, with TRBD1 as a possible D gene (6 bases). From germline, CDR1 is SGHTA and CDR2 FQGNSA. The CDR3 spans 14 residues. The CDR3 is CASSYAAGANEKPF. CDR3 DNA: TGTGCCAGCAGCTACGCAGCGGGGGCAAATGAAAAACCCTTC. Full variable domain (outside the CDR3, taken from reference TRBV7-2 and TRBJ1-2): GAGVSQSPSNKVTEKGKDVELRCDPISGHTALYWYRQSLGQGLEFLIYFQGNSAPDKSGLPSDRFSAERTGGSVSTLTIQRTQQEDSAVYLCASSYAAGANEKPFGSGTRLTVV.

The table lists this clonotype with a count of one. V gene TRBV7-2 combines with J gene TRBJ1-4, with D maybe TRBD1 (5 bases). V was clipped by 3 bases and J by 14 bases, with 16 bases between them. CDR3 length equals 13 residues. Looked up from germline, CDR1 is SGHTA and CDR2 is FQGNSA. As DNA, the CDR3 is TGTGCCAGCAGCTTGCCCGGTGGGGGAAATCTGTTTTTT. Translating gives CASSLPGGGNLFF.

This chain links TRBV6-1 with TRBJ2-3; D assignment may be TRBD1 or TRBD2 (7 bases each). Trimming took off 3 bases at V and 5 bases at J, with 18 bases between the two ends. Per the germline V gene, CDR1 is MNHNS and CDR2 is SASEGT. The CDR3 extends over 16 amino acids. The CDR3 coding sequence is TGTGCCAGCAGTGACTCAGGGGGGGCGGGTGAAGATACGCAGTATTTT. It encodes CASSDSGGAGEDTQYF.

Comments on this clonotype: Compared with germline, one end of the junction differs, possibly owing to a read error. The chain joins TRBV7-2 to TRBJ1-3, with D unresolved. The CDR3 loop spans 13 amino acids. The germline CDR1 and CDR2 sequences are SGHTA and FQGNSA. CDR3 sequence (DNA): TGTGCCAGTACACGCCTACCAGGAAACAACCTATACTTT. Translated: CASTRLPGNNLYF.

The CDR3 sequence: CSVEGGDSEAFF. DNA of the CDR3: TGCAGCGTTGAAGGAGGGGATTCTGAAGCTTTCTTT. The rearrangement uses TRBV29-1 and TRBJ1-1, with D perhaps matching TRBD1 (5 bases). Trimming shortened V by 1 base and J by 6 bases, and 9 bases separated the two germline ends. Germline V gene lookup returns CDR1 SQVTM and CDR2 ANQGSEA. The CDR3 has 12 residues. Variable domain in full (rest from reference TRBV29-1 and TRBJ1-1): SAVISQKPSRDICQRGTSLTIQCQVDSQVTMMFWYRQQPGQSLTLIATANQGSEATYESGFVIDKFPISRPNLTFSTLTVSNMSPEDSSIYLCSVEGGDSEAFFGQGTRLTVV.

The V call is TRBV9, the J call TRBJ2-1, with 8 bases fitting TRBD2. V shed 3 bases and J 14 bases; nucleotides not matched to a gene: 16. This CDR3 has 15 amino acids. In germline, CDR1 is SGDLS, CDR2 YYNGEE. CDR3 nucleotide sequence: TGTGCCAGCAGCGAAGGATCAGGAGCGGGGGATGGGGAGTTCTTC. It specifies CASSEGSGAGDGEFF.

On this clonotype itself: The CDR3 does not close with the conserved phenylalanine or tryptophan, likely indicating a read error. Because the CDR3's place on the DNA is in doubt, the DNA is left out and the CDR3 is given as listed by TCRdb. The rearrangement joins TRBV7-2 to TRBJ1-2; no check of the table's D call, TRBD1, against the DNA was made. The CDR3 adds up to 13 amino acids, both ends counted. In germline, CDR1 is SGHTA, CDR2 FQGNSA. CDR3: CASSLVGGANEQY.